Reported below is one TCR beta chain. The sample belongs to a study of blood T cell repertoires in COVID-19. Germline CDR1 reads SGHNT; CDR2 reads YYREEE (reference sequence). Trimming took 2 bases from V and 5 from J, leaving 13 bases between them. This CDR3 contains 15 residues. The repertoire was sequenced with immunoSEQ multiplex PCR; TCRdb's copy has only in-frame clones and lacks some. The table records approximately 72,000 clones, 70% to 90% of them present only once. The source of this sequence is a woman older than 75 with acute or convalescent COVID-19. The sequenced sample consisted of peripheral blood. The J gene is TRBJ1-4, the V gene TRBV5-4; perhaps TRBD1 as D (5 bases). The CDR3 sequence: CASSFGGESNEKLFF. The CDR3 DNA reads as TGTGCCAGCAGCTTCGGGGGAGAGTCGAATGAAAAACTGTTTTTT.